The source of this TCR beta chain is a study of OX40 agonist ivuxolimab in advanced cancers. Study at large: Every 2 weeks, patients got intravenous ivuxolimab at one of six dose levels (0.01-10 mg/kg). General observations from the study: Expanded clones tended on average to be more numerous among CD8+ T cells than CD4+.

Baseline, cycle 4 day 1, and cycle 7 day 1 were the blood sampling points. Clones were read by immunoSEQ multiplex PCR, and TCRdb kept only the in-frame ones, dropping some. Of about 73,000 clones listed, 75% to 95% are singletons. Germline V CDR1 and CDR2: SGHTA, FQGNSA. The trim removed 5 bases at V and 5 bases at J, leaving 6 bases unmatched. This CDR3 contains 14 residues. In regard to this clone: Its antigen is unidentified.

Sample: CD4+ or CD8+ T cells sorted from blood, taken in a trial of the OX40 agonist ivuxolimab. The J gene is TRBJ2-7, the V gene TRBV7-2; 10 nucleotides agree with TRBD1. This receptor was identified in an adult with an advanced solid tumor such as melanoma, head and neck, liver or kidney cancer. CDR3 protein: CASSQRQGANEQYF. CDR3 bases: TGTGCCAGCAGCCAGCGACAGGGGGCGAACGAGCAGTACTTC.